This T cell receptor (beta chain) emerged from a study of T-cell reconstitution after alpha-beta-depleted transplantation in children. General study findings and limits: Among T cells one year after transplant, newly produced cells accounted for most counts and diversity.

Library preparation (for TCRbeta) was performed with unique molecular identifiers. MiXCR was run by TCRdb on the PCR reads, yielding one entry per CDR3 protein. Of about 600,000 distinct CDR3 sequences in the sample, about 21% were seen once. This CDR3 comprises 17 residues. In germline, CDR1 is DFQATT, CDR2 SNEGSKA (reference sequence). This clonotype was seen a few times. The antigen is not known. A junction end diverges from the germline sequence, so it may reflect a read error. J is TRBJ2-3 and V is TRBV20-1, with D unresolved. The input for sequencing was PBMCs, mostly from graft donor cells, taken 360 days after TCRalphabeta/CD19-depleted stem cell transplant. The receptor comes from a boy in the first two years of life who had a stem cell transplant for acute myeloid leukemia, so the T cells may come from the graft donor. The chain's CDR3 is CCARDLVKPRGTDTQYF. The DNA for the CDR3 is TGCTGTGCTAGAGATCTCGTGAAGCCCCGAGGCACAGATACGCAGTATTTT.